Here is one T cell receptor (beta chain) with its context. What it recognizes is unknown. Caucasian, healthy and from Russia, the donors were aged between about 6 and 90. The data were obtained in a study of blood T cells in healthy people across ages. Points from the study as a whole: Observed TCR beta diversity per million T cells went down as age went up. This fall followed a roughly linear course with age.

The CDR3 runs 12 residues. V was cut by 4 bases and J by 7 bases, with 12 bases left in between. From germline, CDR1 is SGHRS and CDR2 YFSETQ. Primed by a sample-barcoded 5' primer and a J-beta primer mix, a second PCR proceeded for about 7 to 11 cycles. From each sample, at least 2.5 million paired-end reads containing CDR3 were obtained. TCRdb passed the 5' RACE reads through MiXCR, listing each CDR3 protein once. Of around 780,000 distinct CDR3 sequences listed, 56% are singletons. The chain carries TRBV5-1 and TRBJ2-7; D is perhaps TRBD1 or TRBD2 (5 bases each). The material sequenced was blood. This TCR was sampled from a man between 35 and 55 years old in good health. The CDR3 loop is CASSPGPMEQYF. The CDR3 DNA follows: TGCGCCAGCAGCCCGGGACCAATGGAGCAGTACTTC.